This T cell receptor (beta chain) came from a study of T-cell memory formation after mild COVID-19. This clonotype was seen a handful of times. Constant-segment primers served in 5'RACE that generated TCR alpha and TCR beta cDNA libraries bearing sample barcodes and UMIs. TCRdb reanalysed the 5' RACE reads using MiXCR and keeps one entry per CDR3 protein. The sample includes 400,000 to 500,000 distinct CDR3 sequences, around 19% seen only once; the top ten take about 8.1%. The CDR3 covers 12 residues. CDR1 is SEHNR and CDR2 is FQNEAQ in the germline V gene (reference sequence). The sequenced material came from PBMCs or a T cell subset sorted from them (not recorded which). This TCR was sampled from an adult woman who had mild COVID-19 (a few samples of this study predate the infection). Cell type and time point are not known. The rearrangement links TRBV7-9 to TRBJ2-2; D possibly matches TRBD1 or TRBD2 (6 bases each). CDR3 bases: TGTGGGCTCACGGGGGCCGACGGGGAGCTGTTTTTT. It specifies CGLTGADGELFF.